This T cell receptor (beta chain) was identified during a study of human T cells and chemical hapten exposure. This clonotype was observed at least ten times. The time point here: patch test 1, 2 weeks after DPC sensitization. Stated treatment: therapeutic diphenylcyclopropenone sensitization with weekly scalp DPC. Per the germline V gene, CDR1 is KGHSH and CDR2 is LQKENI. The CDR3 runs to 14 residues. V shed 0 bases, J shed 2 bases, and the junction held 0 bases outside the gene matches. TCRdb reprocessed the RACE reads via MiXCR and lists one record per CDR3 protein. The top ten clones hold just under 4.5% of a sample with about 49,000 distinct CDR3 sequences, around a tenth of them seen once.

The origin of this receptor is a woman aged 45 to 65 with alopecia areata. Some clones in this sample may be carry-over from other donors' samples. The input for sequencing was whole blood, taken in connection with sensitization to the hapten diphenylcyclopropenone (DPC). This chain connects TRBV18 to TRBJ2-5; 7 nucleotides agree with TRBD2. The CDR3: CASSPPSGQETQYF. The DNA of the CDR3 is TGTGCCAGCTCACCACCTAGCGGGCAAGAGACCCAGTACTTC.